The rows below give T cell receptor beta chains drawn from one sample of a study of T cells in Graves' hyperthyroidism and ophthalmopathy. TCRdb itself ran the multiplex PCR reads through MiXCR, one entry per CDR3 protein. The sample has about 640,000 distinct CDR3 sequences, under 25% seen once. The sequencing sample was made of blood. The receptor source for this set is a man aged 25 to 40 with Graves' ophthalmopathy. The CDR3 runs from the conserved cysteine through the conserved F or W. Each record gives: V gene, clone size, J gene, CDR3 length, D gene, CDR3 protein, CDR3 DNA. The D gene is left open where the match is weak. Size tells how often a clone was seen (once, few, many) or the class of an expanded clone, and some rows leave it out.

v_gene: TRBV29-1; abundance: .; j_gene: TRBJ2-1; len: 13; d_gene: .; CDR3aa: CSVVGRGSNEQFF; CDR3nt: TGCAGCGTTGTAGGCAGGGGAAGCAATGAGCAGTTCTTC
v_gene: TRBV10-1; abundance: few; j_gene: TRBJ2-1; len: 16; d_gene: .; CDR3aa: CASNRTTNMLNNEQFF; CDR3nt: TGCGCCAGCAACCGGACTACCAATATGCTGAACAATGAGCAGTTCTTC
v_gene: TRBV5-5; abundance: few; j_gene: TRBJ1-2; len: 13; d_gene: .; CDR3aa: CATLRGVTGGYTF; CDR3nt: TGTGCCACCCTCAGGGGCGTAACAGGTGGCTACACCTTC
v_gene: TRBV5-1; abundance: .; j_gene: TRBJ2-5; len: 15; d_gene: TRBD2; CDR3aa: CASSASGRAGETQYF; CDR3nt: TGCGCCAGCAGCGCTAGCGGGAGGGCCGGTGAGACCCAGTACTTC
v_gene: TRBV11-2; abundance: few; j_gene: TRBJ2-5; len: 14; d_gene: .; CDR3aa: CASSSTGLQETQYF; CDR3nt: TGTGCCAGCAGCTCGACAGGCCTCCAAGAGACCCAGTACTTC
v_gene: TRBV7-9; abundance: few; j_gene: TRBJ2-1; len: 14; d_gene: .; CDR3aa: CASSLVVGWEEQFF; CDR3nt: TGTGCCAGCAGCTTAGTGGTGGGATGGGAGGAGCAGTTCTTC
v_gene: TRBV7-8; abundance: many; j_gene: TRBJ1-1; len: 16; d_gene: .; CDR3aa: CASSLAPKSVNTEAFF; CDR3nt: TGTGCCAGCAGCTTAGCCCCAAAAAGCGTGAACACTGAAGCTTTCTTT
v_gene: TRBV5-4; abundance: .; j_gene: TRBJ1-4; len: 14; d_gene: .; CDR3aa: CASSLRQAGAKLFF; CDR3nt: TGTGCCAGCAGCTTGCGACAGGCAGGCGCGAAACTGTTTTTT
v_gene: TRBV7-9; abundance: few; j_gene: TRBJ1-6; len: 14; d_gene: .; CDR3aa: CASSLVGNNSPLHF; CDR3nt: TGTGCCAGCAGCTTAGTCGGGAATAATTCACCCCTCCACTTT
v_gene: TRBV7-2; abundance: many; j_gene: TRBJ2-5; len: 13; d_gene: TRBD1; CDR3aa: CASSEGQGGTQYF; CDR3nt: TGTGCCAGCAGCGAAGGACAGGGCGGGACCCAGTACTTC
v_gene: TRBV6-2/TRBV6-3; abundance: few; j_gene: TRBJ2-7; len: 14; d_gene: .; CDR3aa: CASSGRISGYEQYF; CDR3nt: TGTGCCAGCAGTGGAAGGATTAGCGGATACGAGCAGTACTTC
v_gene: TRBV29-1; abundance: few; j_gene: TRBJ2-1; len: 14; d_gene: .; CDR3aa: CSVLLGASSPEQFF; CDR3nt: TGCAGCGTTCTACTGGGGGCTAGCTCCCCGGAGCAGTTCTTC
v_gene: TRBV11-2; abundance: .; j_gene: TRBJ2-1; len: 16; d_gene: .; CDR3aa: CASSLKGTSSYNEQFF; CDR3nt: TGTGCCAGCAGCTTAAAGGGGACAAGCTCCTACAATGAGCAGTTCTTC
v_gene: TRBV3-1; abundance: many; j_gene: TRBJ1-1; len: 14; d_gene: .; CDR3aa: CASSPAGAHTEAFF; CDR3nt: TGTGCCAGCAGCCCTGCGGGGGCGCACACTGAAGCTTTCTTT
v_gene: TRBV20-1; abundance: few; j_gene: TRBJ1-5; len: 17; d_gene: TRBD1; CDR3aa: CSARDPMDRGGNQPQHF; CDR3nt: TGCAGTGCTAGAGATCCTATGGACAGGGGGGGCAATCAGCCCCAGCATTTT
v_gene: TRBV7-3; abundance: .; j_gene: TRBJ2-2; len: 13; d_gene: .; CDR3aa: CASRLSVTGELFF; CDR3nt: TGTGCCAGCAGGCTTTCAGTCACCGGGGAGCTGTTTTTT
v_gene: TRBV6-2/TRBV6-3; abundance: once; j_gene: TRBJ2-3; len: 19; d_gene: TRBD2; CDR3aa: CASSLVPGLAPTSTDTQYF; CDR3nt: TGTGCCAGCAGTCTCGTACCGGGACTAGCGCCTACTAGCACAGATACGCAGTATTTT
v_gene: TRBV11-2; abundance: few; j_gene: TRBJ2-6; len: 17; d_gene: .; CDR3aa: CASSLVYEISGANVLTF; CDR3nt: TGTGCCAGCAGCTTAGTTTATGAGATATCTGGGGCCAACGTCCTGACTTTC
v_gene: TRBV20-1; abundance: many; j_gene: TRBJ1-1; len: 14; d_gene: TRBD1; CDR3aa: CSALPGGARTEAFF; CDR3nt: TGCAGTGCTCTCCCAGGGGGGGCTAGAACTGAAGCTTTCTTT
v_gene: TRBV20-1; abundance: many; j_gene: TRBJ1-5; len: 14; d_gene: .; CDR3aa: CSASSPGGNQPQHF; CDR3nt: TGCAGTGCTAGTTCCCCAGGGGGCAATCAGCCCCAGCATTTT
v_gene: TRBV6-2/TRBV6-3; abundance: few; j_gene: TRBJ2-1; len: 12; d_gene: .; CDR3aa: CASSYSPEGQFF; CDR3nt: TGTGCCAGCAGTTACTCTCCGGAGGGGCAGTTCTTC
v_gene: TRBV7-9; abundance: .; j_gene: TRBJ1-5; len: 13; d_gene: .; CDR3aa: CASSPGVGGPQHF; CDR3nt: TGTGCCAGCTCCCCAGGGGTAGGCGGGCCCCAGCATTTT
v_gene: TRBV6-1; abundance: few; j_gene: TRBJ1-1; len: 13; d_gene: .; CDR3aa: CASSLNRAAEAFF; CDR3nt: TGTGCCAGCAGTTTAAACCGGGCCGCCGAAGCTTTCTTT
v_gene: TRBV28; abundance: .; j_gene: TRBJ1-4; len: 13; d_gene: TRBD1; CDR3aa: CAVQGVTNEKLFF; CDR3nt: TGTGCCGTACAGGGGGTGACTAATGAAAAACTGTTTTTT
v_gene: TRBV12-3/TRBV12-4; abundance: .; j_gene: TRBJ2-3; len: 16; d_gene: TRBD2; CDR3aa: CASTPSGTSGTDTQYF; CDR3nt: TGTGCCAGCACTCCGTCGGGGACTAGCGGTACAGATACGCAGTATTTT
v_gene: TRBV7-2; abundance: many; j_gene: TRBJ2-7; len: 15; d_gene: .; CDR3aa: CASSRQSGSTYEQYF; CDR3nt: TGTGCCAGCAGCCGACAGTCGGGCTCGACCTACGAGCAGTACTTC
v_gene: TRBV30; abundance: .; j_gene: TRBJ2-3; len: 13; d_gene: TRBD2; CDR3aa: CAWVAGVTDTQYF; CDR3nt: TGTGCCTGGGTAGCGGGAGTCACAGATACGCAGTATTTT
v_gene: TRBV20-1; abundance: few; j_gene: TRBJ2-6; len: 15; d_gene: TRBD1; CDR3aa: CSAGPDRGVDNVLTF; CDR3nt: TGCAGTGCTGGACCCGACAGGGGAGTAGACAACGTCCTGACTTTC
v_gene: TRBV20-1; abundance: .; j_gene: TRBJ2-3; len: 15; d_gene: TRBD2; CDR3aa: CSAREPLRGGDTQYF; CDR3nt: TGCAGTGCTAGAGAGCCTCTTCGGGGGGGAGATACGCAGTATTTT
v_gene: TRBV7-9; abundance: .; j_gene: TRBJ2-2; len: 17; d_gene: .; CDR3aa: CASSPPLQGESAGELFF; CDR3nt: TGTGCCAGCAGCCCTCCTCTACAGGGAGAATCGGCCGGGGAGCTGTTTTTT
v_gene: TRBV5-1; abundance: .; j_gene: TRBJ1-6; len: 16; d_gene: .; CDR3aa: CASSRGGSSYNSPLHF; CDR3nt: TGCGCCAGCAGCCGGGGGGGGAGCTCCTATAATTCACCCCTCCACTTT
v_gene: TRBV2; abundance: many; j_gene: TRBJ1-1; len: 15; d_gene: .; CDR3aa: CASSEYAGEYAEAFF; CDR3nt: TGTGCCAGCAGTGAATACGCAGGGGAGTACGCTGAAGCTTTCTTT
v_gene: TRBV3-1; abundance: .; j_gene: TRBJ2-1; len: 16; d_gene: .; CDR3aa: CASSQDKRTPYNEQFF; CDR3nt: TGTGCCAGCAGCCAAGATAAGAGGACCCCCTACAATGAGCAGTTCTTC
v_gene: TRBV29-1; abundance: .; j_gene: TRBJ1-1; len: 13; d_gene: .; CDR3aa: CSVVKGGNTEAFF; CDR3nt: TGCAGCGTTGTAAAGGGTGGGAACACTGAAGCTTTCTTT
v_gene: TRBV2; abundance: few; j_gene: TRBJ2-3; len: 20; d_gene: TRBD2; CDR3aa: CASSPRGLAGGEGVTDTQYF; CDR3nt: TGTGCCAGCAGTCCACGAGGCCTAGCGGGAGGAGAAGGGGTAACAGATACGCAGTATTTT
v_gene: TRBV5-1; abundance: few; j_gene: TRBJ1-6; len: 15; d_gene: TRBD1; CDR3aa: CASSLAGQGNSPLHF; CDR3nt: TGCGCCAGCAGCTTGGCCGGACAGGGGAATTCACCCCTCCACTTT
v_gene: TRBV2; abundance: few; j_gene: TRBJ2-2; len: 14; d_gene: .; CDR3aa: CASSDTANTGELFF; CDR3nt: TGTGCCAGCAGTGACACCGCGAACACCGGGGAGCTGTTTTTT
v_gene: TRBV10-1; abundance: many; j_gene: TRBJ2-5; len: 16; d_gene: TRBD2; CDR3aa: CASSPGTRGGGETQYF; CDR3nt: TGCGCCAGCAGCCCCGGGACTAGAGGTGGGGGAGAGACCCAGTACTTC
v_gene: TRBV20-1; abundance: few; j_gene: TRBJ2-5; len: 16; d_gene: TRBD2; CDR3aa: CSAMGTSGRALETQYF; CDR3nt: TGCAGTGCTATGGGGACTAGCGGGAGGGCCCTGGAGACCCAGTACTTC
v_gene: TRBV2; abundance: few; j_gene: TRBJ2-1; len: 11; d_gene: TRBD2; CDR3aa: CASNLGGTQFF; CDR3nt: TGTGCCAGCAATCTCGGGGGGACGCAGTTCTTC
v_gene: TRBV7-2; abundance: few; j_gene: TRBJ2-7; len: 16; d_gene: .; CDR3aa: CASSLGPGFYSREQYF; CDR3nt: TGTGCCAGCAGCTTAGGGCCAGGCTTTTACTCGCGGGAGCAGTACTTC
v_gene: TRBV19; abundance: .; j_gene: TRBJ2-3; len: 15; d_gene: TRBD1; CDR3aa: CASSTDRARTDTQYF; CDR3nt: TGTGCCAGTAGTACGGACAGGGCGCGCACAGATACGCAGTATTTT
v_gene: TRBV10-1; abundance: .; j_gene: TRBJ2-1; len: 15; d_gene: TRBD1; CDR3aa: CASSEEQGARNEQFF; CDR3nt: TGCGCCAGCAGTGAAGAACAGGGGGCTAGGAATGAGCAGTTCTTC
v_gene: TRBV28; abundance: .; j_gene: TRBJ1-2; len: 14; d_gene: .; CDR3aa: CATYRGAQNYGYTF; CDR3nt: TGTGCCACTTATCGGGGGGCGCAGAACTATGGCTACACCTTC
v_gene: TRBV12-3/TRBV12-4; abundance: few; j_gene: TRBJ2-7; len: 14; d_gene: TRBD2; CDR3aa: CASSLVPSGNEQYF; CDR3nt: TGTGCCAGCAGTTTAGTCCCTAGCGGGAACGAGCAGTACTTC
v_gene: TRBV2; abundance: many; j_gene: TRBJ2-7; len: 13; d_gene: .; CDR3aa: CASSEARAYEQYF; CDR3nt: TGTGCCAGCAGTGAAGCGCGAGCCTACGAGCAGTACTTC
v_gene: TRBV2; abundance: few; j_gene: TRBJ2-1; len: 15; d_gene: TRBD2; CDR3aa: CASRRAGGPRNEQFF; CDR3nt: TGTGCCAGCAGGAGAGCGGGAGGGCCGAGGAATGAGCAGTTCTTC
v_gene: TRBV6-5; abundance: few; j_gene: TRBJ2-3; len: 18; d_gene: TRBD1; CDR3aa: CASSYSLRGRGASDTQYF; CDR3nt: TGTGCCAGCAGTTACTCGTTAAGGGGGCGCGGTGCGTCAGATACGCAGTATTTT
v_gene: TRBV28; abundance: few; j_gene: TRBJ2-5; len: 15; d_gene: .; CDR3aa: CASSLSGGGIETQYF; CDR3nt: TGTGCCAGCAGTTTATCCGGAGGGGGGATAGAGACCCAGTACTTC
v_gene: TRBV2; abundance: many; j_gene: TRBJ1-2; len: 14; d_gene: .; CDR3aa: CASGAQRTNYGYTF; CDR3nt: TGTGCCAGTGGGGCGCAGAGAACTAACTATGGCTACACCTTC
v_gene: TRBV9; abundance: few; j_gene: TRBJ2-2; len: 12; d_gene: .; CDR3aa: CASSVVSGELFF; CDR3nt: TGTGCCAGCAGCGTAGTTTCCGGGGAGCTGTTTTTT